The clone carrying this TCR beta chain has just a few counts. Antigen specificity is unknown. The data originate from a study of a mutant IDH1 vaccine in newly diagnosed glioma. Study-wide context: Before enrollment, patients got radiotherapy alone, temozolomide alone, or mostly the combination.

Time point denoted: week 23, last vaccination. Topical imiquimod was applied with each vaccine dose, which held 300 ug of mutant IDH1 20-mer peptide. Donors had new IDH1-mutant astrocytomas of WHO grade 3 or 4 (ATRX-lost). Trimming removed 0 bases from V and 1 base from J, with 4 bases in between. The germline gives CDR1 SGHTS, CDR2 YDEGEE. This CDR3 is built from 14 residues. Assay used: immunoSEQ multiplex PCR; TCRdb lists only in-frame clones, some missing. The sample shows roughly 60,000 clones, 70% to 90% of them seen only once. Study-level results: Whatever changes occurred in top peripheral T cell clonotypes seemed unrelated to pseudoprogression.

The TCR sequence derives from a man aged 25 to 40 with glioma. The J gene is TRBJ2-2, the V gene TRBV5-8, with D hard to call. The material sequenced was PBMCs, taken from a glioma patient whose treatment included an IDH1 peptide vaccine. The CDR3 DNA reads as TGTGCCAGCAGCTTGGGTTGGAACACCGGGGAGCTGTTTTTT. Translating it yields CASSLGWNTGELFF.